This T cell receptor (beta chain) was observed in a study of T cells expressing NK-cell markers (dated by TCRdb to the early 2020s). Concerning the study at large: TCR beta-chain repertoires were profiled in sorted CD3+CD56+NKG2C+, CD3+CD56+NKG2C- and CD3+CD56-NKG2C+ T-cell subsets from roughly eight donors. Seven of the eight sequenced donors were HCMV-seropositive and one was HCMV-seronegative. All eight donors whose samples were sequenced were randomly selected healthy volunteers, three of them men and five women. Libraries were sequenced as 2 x 150 bp reads on Illumina HiSeq 2000/2500, MiSeq or NextSeq.

Paper-wide results and their limitations: Whether the expanded NKG2C-expressing T cell clones were specific for HCMV antigens was left unclear. In several donors, the dominant CD3+CD56+NKG2C+ clonotypes were found to rank among the top 10 CD8+ clonotypes and to make up 1.0-7.0% of CD8+ T cells. Those dominant clonotypes were again the most abundant among CD3+CD56-NKG2C+ cells in a handful of donors, at about 28.3-60.1%.

The sequencer listed for this sample is Illumina HiSeq 2000. TCR beta cDNA libraries were prepared using 5'RACE template switching, which introduced a universal primer site and unique molecular identifiers. Synthesis of cDNA was primed from the TCR beta constant segment and was followed by two consecutive PCR amplification steps. Under the source paper's analysis protocol: MIGEC handled demultiplexing of the reads and grouping by UMI, while MiTCR was used to assemble and quantify clonotypes. To remove erroneous sequences, TCR cDNA sequences were retained only when supported by two or more reads. The tcR package was used for downstream repertoire analysis, and clonotypes were matched between fractions using CDR3 nucleotide sequence together with V segment. VDJmatch was used to annotate antigen specificity against VDJdb, with one amino acid substitution in CDR3 permitted. The reads, reprocessed by TCRdb, yield one row per CDR3 protein sequence and no DNA. The V and J calls, along with clone size, are taken from TCRdb and not from the paper's own processing. The sample table holds 350,000 to 450,000 distinct CDR3 sequences. Of the sample, roughly 5.2% falls within the top ten clones.

To determine HCMV serostatus, a commercial ELISA kit was used to detect HCMV-specific IgG in serum. Ficoll density gradient centrifugation was used to isolate peripheral blood mononuclear cells from blood. Comment on this clonotype: What this receptor recognizes is not known.

The sequence derives from a man aged 18 to 69 in good health. Sequenced sample: blood T cells: a sorted CD56 or NKG2C T cell subset, CD4+ or CD8+ T cells, or bulk PBMC T cells (not recorded which).

The CDR3 is CASRPTHDGVQPQHF. The chain employs TRBV4-2 and TRBJ1-5. CDR1 and CDR2, looked up from the germline V gene, are LGHNA and YNFKEQ. Measured from the cysteine to the phenylalanine, the CDR3 is 15 residues long. A DNA sequence was not provided.